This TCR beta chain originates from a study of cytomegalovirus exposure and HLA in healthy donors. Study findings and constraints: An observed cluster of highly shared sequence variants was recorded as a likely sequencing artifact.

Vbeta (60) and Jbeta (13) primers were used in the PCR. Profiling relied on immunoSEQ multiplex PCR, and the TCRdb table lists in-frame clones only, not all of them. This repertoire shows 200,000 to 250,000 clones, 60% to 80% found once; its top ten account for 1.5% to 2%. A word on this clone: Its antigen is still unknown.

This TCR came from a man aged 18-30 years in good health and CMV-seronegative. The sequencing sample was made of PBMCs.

The DNA of the CDR3 is TGTGCCAGCAGCTTTTACCAATTGCCGGGACAGGGTGGATACGAGCAGTACTTC. This sequence encodes CASSFYQLPGQGGYEQYF. This rearrangement joins TRBV5-6 to TRBJ2-7; 9 bases align to TRBD1. The CDR3 length is 18 residues. V shed 2 bases, J shed 4 bases, and the junction held 16 bases outside the gene matches. From germline, CDR1 is SGHDT and CDR2 YYEEEE.